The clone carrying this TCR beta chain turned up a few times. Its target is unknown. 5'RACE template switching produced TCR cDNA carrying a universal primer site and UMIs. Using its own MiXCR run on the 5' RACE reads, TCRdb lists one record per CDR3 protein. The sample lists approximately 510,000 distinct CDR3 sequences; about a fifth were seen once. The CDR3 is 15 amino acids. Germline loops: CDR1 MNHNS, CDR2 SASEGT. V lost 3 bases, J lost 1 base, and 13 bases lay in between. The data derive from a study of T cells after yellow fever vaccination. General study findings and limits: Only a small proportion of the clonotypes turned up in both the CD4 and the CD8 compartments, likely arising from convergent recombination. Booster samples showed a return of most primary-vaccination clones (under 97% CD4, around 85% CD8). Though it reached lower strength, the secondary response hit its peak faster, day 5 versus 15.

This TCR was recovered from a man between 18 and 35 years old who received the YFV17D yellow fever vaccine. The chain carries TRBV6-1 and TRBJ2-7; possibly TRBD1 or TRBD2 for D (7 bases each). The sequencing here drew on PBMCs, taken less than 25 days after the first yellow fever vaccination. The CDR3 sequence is CASSDQGGGSYEQYF. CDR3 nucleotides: TGTGCCAGCAGTGACCAGGGGGGGGGGTCCTACGAGCAGTACTTC.